This TCR beta chain was sequenced for a study of blood T cell repertoires in COVID-19. V lost 1 base and J lost 1; bases outside the gene matches: 1. Germline lookup yields CDR1 KGHSH and CDR2 LQKENI. This CDR3 contains 16 residues. This clone was seen a single time. Assay used: immunoSEQ multiplex PCR; TCRdb lists only in-frame clones, some missing. Of 100,000 or so clones listed, 70% to 90% are singletons. The sequencing sample was made of peripheral blood. The V and J genes are TRBV18 and TRBJ2-3; 11 bases agree with TRBD2. The sequence derives from a human donor in a cohort sampled during active COVID-19. DNA of the CDR3: TGTGCCAGCTCACCACTACTAGCGGGAGGCACAGATACGCAGTATTTT. Translated, it gives CASSPLLAGGTDTQYF.